These 3 T cell receptor beta chains were sequenced from one sample in a study of blood T cell repertoires in COVID-19. Repertoires were generated with immunoSEQ multiplex PCR, while TCRdb's copy carries only in-frame clones and drops some. The data contain around 300,000 clones, around 90% of them singletons. Sample: PBMCs or T cells enriched from blood (not recorded which). These receptors were taken from a woman in her fifties or sixties in a cohort exposed to, infected with or recovered from COVID-19 (not recorded which).

J is TRBJ2-1 and V is TRBV19; D remains unclear. The CDR3 runs 19 residues. From germline, CDR1 is LNHDA and CDR2 SQIVND (reference sequence). Trimming cost V 7 bases and J 4 bases, with 29 bases left between them. CDR3 protein: CASTSRVQYPSTVYNEQFF. CDR3 DNA: TGTGCCAGTACCTCTCGGGTCCAGTATCCCTCAACGGTATACAATGAGCAGTTCTTC. Full variable domain (remainder filled in from reference TRBV19 and TRBJ2-1): DGGITQSPKYLFRKEGQNVTLSCEQNLNHDAMYWYRQDPGQGLRLIYYSQIVNDFQKGDIAEGYSVSREKKESFPLTVTSAQKNPTAFYLCASTSRVQYPSTVYNEQFFGPGTRLTVL.

This rearrangement joins TRBV4-1 to TRBJ2-7; 8 positions agree with TRBD2. The CDR3 extends over 17 amino acids. CDR1 is MGHRA, CDR2 YSYEKL, per germline. After removal of 4 bases from V and 1 base from J, the junction contained 12 bases not matched to a gene. The CDR3 spells CASSPSGVSGSSYEQYF. The DNA for the CDR3 is TGCGCCAGCAGCCCCAGTGGGGTCAGCGGGAGTTCCTACGAGCAGTACTTC.

CDR3 nucleotide sequence: TGTGCCAGCTCACCGACAGGGGGAGAGGAAAAACTGTTTTTT. Translating it yields CASSPTGGEEKLFF. The chain uses TRBV18 and TRBJ1-4; TRBD1 matches at 9 bases. CDR1 and CDR2 (germline): KGHSH, LQKENI. After removal of 3 bases from V and 8 bases from J, the junction contained 4 bases not matched to a gene. The CDR3 loop spans 14 amino acids.